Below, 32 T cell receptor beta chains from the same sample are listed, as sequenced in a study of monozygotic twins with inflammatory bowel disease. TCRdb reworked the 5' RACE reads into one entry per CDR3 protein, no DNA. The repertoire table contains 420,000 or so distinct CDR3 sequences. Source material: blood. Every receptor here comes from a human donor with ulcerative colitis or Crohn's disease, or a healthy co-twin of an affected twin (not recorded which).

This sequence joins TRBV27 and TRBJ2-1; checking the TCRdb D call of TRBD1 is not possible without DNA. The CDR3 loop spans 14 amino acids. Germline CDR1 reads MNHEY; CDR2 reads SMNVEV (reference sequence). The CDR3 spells CASSRDGGYNEQFF.

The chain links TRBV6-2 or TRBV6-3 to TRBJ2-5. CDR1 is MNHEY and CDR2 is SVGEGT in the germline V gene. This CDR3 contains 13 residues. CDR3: CASSSGPVETQYF.

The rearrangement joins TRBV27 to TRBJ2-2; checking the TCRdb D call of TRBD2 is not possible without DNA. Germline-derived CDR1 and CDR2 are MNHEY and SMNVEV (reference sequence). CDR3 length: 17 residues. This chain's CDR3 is CASSLFGLAGYTGELFF.

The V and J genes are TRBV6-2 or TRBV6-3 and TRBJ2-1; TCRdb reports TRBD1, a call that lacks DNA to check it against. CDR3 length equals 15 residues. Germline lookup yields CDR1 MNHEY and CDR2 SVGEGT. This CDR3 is CASSLPPRVGNEQFF.

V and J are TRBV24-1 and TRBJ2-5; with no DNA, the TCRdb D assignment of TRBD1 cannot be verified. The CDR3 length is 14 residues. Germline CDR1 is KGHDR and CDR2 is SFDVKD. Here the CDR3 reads CATSDSGGGETQYF.

CDR3 protein: CASRPGGTDTQYF. The gene calls are TRBV9 and TRBJ2-3; the TCRdb call, TRBD1, lacks DNA for checking. Germline V gene data show CDR1 as SGDLS and CDR2 as YYNGEE. This CDR3 has 13 amino acids.

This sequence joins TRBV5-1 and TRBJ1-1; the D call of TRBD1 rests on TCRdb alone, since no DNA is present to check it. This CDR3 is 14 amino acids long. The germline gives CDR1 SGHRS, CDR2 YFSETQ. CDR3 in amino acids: CANSQVGRFTEAFF. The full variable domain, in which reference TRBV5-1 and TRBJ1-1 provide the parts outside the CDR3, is KAGVTQTPRYLIKTRGQQVTLSCSPISGHRSVSWYQQTPGQGLQFLFEYFSETQRNKGNFPGRFSGRQFSNSRSEMNVSTLELGDSALYLCANSQVGRFTEAFFGQGTRLTVV.

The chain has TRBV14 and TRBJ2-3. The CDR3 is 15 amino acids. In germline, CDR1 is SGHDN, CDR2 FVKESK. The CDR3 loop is CASSQEFTETDTQYF.

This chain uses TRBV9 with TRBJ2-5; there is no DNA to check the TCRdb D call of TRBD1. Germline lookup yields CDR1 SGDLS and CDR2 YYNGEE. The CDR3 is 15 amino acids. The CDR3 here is CASSVSWGRQETQYF. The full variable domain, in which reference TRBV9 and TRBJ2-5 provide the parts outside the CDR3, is DSGVTQTPKHLITATGQRVTLRCSPRSGDLSVYWYQQSLDQGLQFLIQYYNGEERAKGNILERFSAQQFPDLHSELNLSSLELGDSALYFCASSVSWGRQETQYFGPGTRLLVL.

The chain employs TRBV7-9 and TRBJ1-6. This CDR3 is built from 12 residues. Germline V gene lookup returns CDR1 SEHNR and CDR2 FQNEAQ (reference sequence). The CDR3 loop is CASSLPGSPLHF.

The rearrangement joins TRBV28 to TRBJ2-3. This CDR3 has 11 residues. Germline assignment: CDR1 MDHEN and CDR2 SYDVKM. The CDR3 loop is CASSYLDTQYF. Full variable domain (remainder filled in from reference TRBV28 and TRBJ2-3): DVKVTQSSRYLVKRTGEKVFLECVQDMDHENMFWYRQDPGLGLRLIYFSYDVKMKEKGDIPEGYSVSREKKERFSLILESASTNQTSMYLCASSYLDTQYFGPGTRLTVL.

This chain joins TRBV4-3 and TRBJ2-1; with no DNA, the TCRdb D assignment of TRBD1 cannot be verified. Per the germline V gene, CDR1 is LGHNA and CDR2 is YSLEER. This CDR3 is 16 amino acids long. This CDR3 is CASSQDPDPGANEQFF.

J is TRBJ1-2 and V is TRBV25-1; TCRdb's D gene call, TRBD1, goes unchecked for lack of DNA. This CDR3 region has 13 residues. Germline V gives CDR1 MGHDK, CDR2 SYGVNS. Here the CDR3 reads CASSYRQGASYTF.

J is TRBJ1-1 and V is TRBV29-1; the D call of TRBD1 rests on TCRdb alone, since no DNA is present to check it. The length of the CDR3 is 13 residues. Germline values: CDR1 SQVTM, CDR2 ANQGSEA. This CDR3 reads CSVEAGIGTEAFF.

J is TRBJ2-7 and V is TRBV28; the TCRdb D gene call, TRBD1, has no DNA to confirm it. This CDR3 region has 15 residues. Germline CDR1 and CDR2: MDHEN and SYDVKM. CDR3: CASSPWGGRAYEQYF.

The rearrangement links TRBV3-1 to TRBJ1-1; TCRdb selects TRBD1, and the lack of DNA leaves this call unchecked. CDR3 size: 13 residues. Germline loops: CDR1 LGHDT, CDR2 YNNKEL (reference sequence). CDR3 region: CASSQGRDRRAFF. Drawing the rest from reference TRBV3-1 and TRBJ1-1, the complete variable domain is DTAVSQTPKYLVTQMGNDKSIKCEQNLGHDTMYWYKQDSKKFLKIMFSYNNKELIINETVPNRFSPKSPDKAHLNLHINSLELGDSAVYFCASSQGRDRRAFFGQGTRLTVV.

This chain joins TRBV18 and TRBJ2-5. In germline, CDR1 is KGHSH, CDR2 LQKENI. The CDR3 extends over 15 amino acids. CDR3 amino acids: CASSTRDLLQETQYF.

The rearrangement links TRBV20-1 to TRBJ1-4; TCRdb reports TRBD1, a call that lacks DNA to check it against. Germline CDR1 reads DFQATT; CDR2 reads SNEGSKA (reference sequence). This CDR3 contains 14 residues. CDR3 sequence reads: CSARDHPGEEKLFF.

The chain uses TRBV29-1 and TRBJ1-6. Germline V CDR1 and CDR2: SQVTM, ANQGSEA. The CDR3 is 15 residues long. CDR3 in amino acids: CSVSTAGGRNSPLHF.

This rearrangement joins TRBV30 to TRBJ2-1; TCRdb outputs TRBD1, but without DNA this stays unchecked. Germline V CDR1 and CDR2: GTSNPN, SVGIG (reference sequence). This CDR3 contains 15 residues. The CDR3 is CAWSGGTGYDNEQLF.

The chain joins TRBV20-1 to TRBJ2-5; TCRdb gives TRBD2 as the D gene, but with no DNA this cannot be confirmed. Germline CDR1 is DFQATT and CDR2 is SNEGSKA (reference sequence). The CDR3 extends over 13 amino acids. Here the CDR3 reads CSAVAGGRETQYF.

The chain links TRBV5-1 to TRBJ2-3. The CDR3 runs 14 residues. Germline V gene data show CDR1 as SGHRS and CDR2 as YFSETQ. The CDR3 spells CASSLDQPTDTQYF. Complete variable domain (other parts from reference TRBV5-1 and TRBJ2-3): KAGVTQTPRYLIKTRGQQVTLSCSPISGHRSVSWYQQTPGQGLQFLFEYFSETQRNKGNFPGRFSGRQFSNSRSEMNVSTLELGDSALYLCASSLDQPTDTQYFGPGTRLTVL.

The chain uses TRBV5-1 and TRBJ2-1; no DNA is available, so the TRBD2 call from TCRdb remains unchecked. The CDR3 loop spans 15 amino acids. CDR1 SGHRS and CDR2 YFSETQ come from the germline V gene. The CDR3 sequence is CASSSDRGTNNEQFF.

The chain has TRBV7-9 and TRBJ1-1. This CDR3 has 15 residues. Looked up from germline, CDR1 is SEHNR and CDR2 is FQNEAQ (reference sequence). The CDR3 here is CASSQKRRMNTEAFF.

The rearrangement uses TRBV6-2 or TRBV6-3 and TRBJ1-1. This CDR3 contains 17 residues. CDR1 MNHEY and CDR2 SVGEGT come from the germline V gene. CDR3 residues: CASSQNTIGKKDTEAFF.

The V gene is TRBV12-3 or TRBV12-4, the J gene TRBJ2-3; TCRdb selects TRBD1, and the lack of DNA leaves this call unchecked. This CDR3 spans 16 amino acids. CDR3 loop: CASSSRRGSSTDTQYF.

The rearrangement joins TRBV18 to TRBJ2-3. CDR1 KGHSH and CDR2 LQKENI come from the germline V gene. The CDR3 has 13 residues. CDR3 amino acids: CASSPVGTDTQYF.

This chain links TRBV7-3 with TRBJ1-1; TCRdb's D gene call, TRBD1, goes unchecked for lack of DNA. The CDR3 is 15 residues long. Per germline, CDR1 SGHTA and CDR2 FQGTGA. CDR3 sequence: CASSSLGGAGTEAFF.

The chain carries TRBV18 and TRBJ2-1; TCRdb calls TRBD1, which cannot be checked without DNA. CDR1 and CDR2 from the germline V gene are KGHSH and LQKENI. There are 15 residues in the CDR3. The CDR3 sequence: CASSHGTGINNEQFF.

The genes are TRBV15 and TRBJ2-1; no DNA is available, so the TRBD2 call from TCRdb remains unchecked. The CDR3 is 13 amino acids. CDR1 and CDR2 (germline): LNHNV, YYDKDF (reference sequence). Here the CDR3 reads CATGAGAYNEQFF.

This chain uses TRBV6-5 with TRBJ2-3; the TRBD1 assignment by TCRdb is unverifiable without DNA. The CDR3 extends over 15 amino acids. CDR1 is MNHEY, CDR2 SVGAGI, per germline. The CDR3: CASNLGGGPTDTQYF.

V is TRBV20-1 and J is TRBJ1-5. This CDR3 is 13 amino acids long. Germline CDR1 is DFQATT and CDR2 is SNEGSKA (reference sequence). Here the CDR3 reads CSARDFSDQPQHF.